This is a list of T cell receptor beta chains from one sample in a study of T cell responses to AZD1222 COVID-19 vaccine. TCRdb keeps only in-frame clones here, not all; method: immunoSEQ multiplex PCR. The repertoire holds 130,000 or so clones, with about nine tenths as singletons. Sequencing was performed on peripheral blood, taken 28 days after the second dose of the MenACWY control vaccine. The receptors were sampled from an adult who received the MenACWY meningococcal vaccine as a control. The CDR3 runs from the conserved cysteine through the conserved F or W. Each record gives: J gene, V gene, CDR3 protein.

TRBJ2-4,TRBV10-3,CAISDPGTKNIQYF
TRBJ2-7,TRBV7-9,CATQELGYEQYF
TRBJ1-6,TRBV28,CASSPPTGQNSPLHF
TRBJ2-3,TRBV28,CASSLSTGDTQYF
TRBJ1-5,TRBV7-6,CASSLAQGCNQPQHF
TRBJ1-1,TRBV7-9,CASSRQGLEAFF
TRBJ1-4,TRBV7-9,CASSLVVGNEKLFF
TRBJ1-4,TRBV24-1,CATRRGGPTNEKLFF
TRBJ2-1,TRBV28,CASSPGLAGTYNEQFF
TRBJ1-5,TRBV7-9,CASSLVGASNQPQHF
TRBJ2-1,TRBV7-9,CASSWGESGQFF
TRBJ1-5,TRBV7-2,CASSLALDSQPQHF
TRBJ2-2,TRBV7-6,CASSPTGEYTGELFF
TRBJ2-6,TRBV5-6,CASSLLGQGRSGANVLTF
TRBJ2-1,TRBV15,CATSRDRTSGGTYNEQFF
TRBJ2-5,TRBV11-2,CASSSGPRETQYF
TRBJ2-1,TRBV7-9,CASRPVTGGGEQFF
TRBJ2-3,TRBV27,CASRPGSSTDTQYF
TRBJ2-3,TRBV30,CAWMEPGTDTQYF
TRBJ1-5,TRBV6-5,CASRINQGNQPQHF
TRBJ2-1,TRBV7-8,CASSLGSPGGLYNEQFF
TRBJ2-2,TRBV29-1,CSVVSRHNTGELFF
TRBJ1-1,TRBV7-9,CASSRIQGTTEAFF
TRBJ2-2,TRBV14,CASSQDVGVGAGELFF
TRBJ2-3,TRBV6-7,CASRAGRADTQYF
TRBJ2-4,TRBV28,CASKGSAGTKNIQYF
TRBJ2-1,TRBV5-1,CASSSASGPRTYNEQFF
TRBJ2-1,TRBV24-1,CATSDLAGGLGNEQFF
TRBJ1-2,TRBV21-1,CASRALYGYTF
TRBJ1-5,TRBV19,CASTGTGIRGNQPQHF
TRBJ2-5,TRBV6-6,CASSPFRWGQGSGRALETQYF
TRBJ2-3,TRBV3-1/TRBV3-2,CASSQAGSGFF
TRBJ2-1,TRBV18,CASSPPSGGTYNEQFF
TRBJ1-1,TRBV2,CASTLTRGSTEAFF
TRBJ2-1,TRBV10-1,CASSESTSGANNEQFF
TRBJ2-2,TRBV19,CASSLRTGGAIGELFF
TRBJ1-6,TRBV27,CASKKDRILAYNSPLHF
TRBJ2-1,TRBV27,CASSTPSGTSLSYNEQFF
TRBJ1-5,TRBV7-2,CASSLLSRDQPQHF
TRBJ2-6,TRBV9,CASSVGGEAGANVLTF
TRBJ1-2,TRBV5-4,CASSAWDRGWGYTF
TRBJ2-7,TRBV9,CASSVGPGDEQYF
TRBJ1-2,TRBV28,CASSTSWGYTF
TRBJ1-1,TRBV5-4,CASSFGTEAFF
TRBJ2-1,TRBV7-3,CASSSALDPSYNEQFF
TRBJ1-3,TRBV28,CASSLVQYSGNTIYF
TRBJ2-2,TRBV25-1,CASSDYRGATGELFF
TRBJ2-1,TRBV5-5,CASSTGQVTVDEQFF
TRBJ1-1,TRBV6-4,CASSNQMNTEAFF
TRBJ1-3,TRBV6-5,CASRSIGNTIYF
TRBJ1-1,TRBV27,CASSIALRWAFTEAFF
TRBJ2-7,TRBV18,CASSPSSRTGYEQYF
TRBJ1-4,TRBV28,CASSSGQGWKLFF
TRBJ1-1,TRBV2,CASSGAHTEAFF
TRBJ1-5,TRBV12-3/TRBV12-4,CASSRLIRQPQHF
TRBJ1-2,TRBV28,CASRETNYGYTF
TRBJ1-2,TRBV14,CASSSLGDSNYGYTF
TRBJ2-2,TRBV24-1,CATTQGDGELFF
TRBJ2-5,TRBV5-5,CASSLGPSLGVETQYF